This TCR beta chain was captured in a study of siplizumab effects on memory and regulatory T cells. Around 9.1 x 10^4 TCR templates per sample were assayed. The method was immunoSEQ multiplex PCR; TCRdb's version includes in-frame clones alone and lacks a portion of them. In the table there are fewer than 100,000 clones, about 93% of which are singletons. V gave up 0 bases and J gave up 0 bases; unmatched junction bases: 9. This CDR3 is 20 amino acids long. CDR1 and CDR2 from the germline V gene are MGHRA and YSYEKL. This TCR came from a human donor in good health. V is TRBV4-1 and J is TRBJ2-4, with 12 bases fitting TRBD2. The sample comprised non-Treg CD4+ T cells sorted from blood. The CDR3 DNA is TGCGCCAGCAGCCAAGAAGCTAGCGGGAGGGCCGCGCTAGCCAAAAACATTCAGTACTTC. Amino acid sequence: CASSQEASGRAALAKNIQYF.